These T cell receptor beta chains were read from a single sample in a study of blood T cell repertoires in COVID-19. The repertoire was sequenced with immunoSEQ multiplex PCR; TCRdb's copy has only in-frame clones and lacks some. This table holds some 200,000 clones, 84% found once. The sample was peripheral blood. The receptors derive from a woman aged 45-60 years with active or convalescent COVID-19. CDR3s include the opening cysteine and the closing phenylalanine or tryptophan. Fields, in order: clone size, D gene, CDR3 length, J gene, V gene, CDR3 DNA, CDR3 protein. A D gene is named only where the DNA matches it firmly. The size entry is marked missing in some rows and otherwise reads once, few, many or a size class.

size: .
D: TRBD1
length: 14
J: TRBJ1-1
V: TRBV6-5
DNA: TGTGCCAGCAGCAGGGACAGGGGGAACACTGAAGCTTTCTTT
CDR3: CASSRDRGNTEAFF

size: .
D: .
length: 18
J: TRBJ1-5
V: TRBV1
DNA: TGCACCAGCAGCCATCCGAGGACAGGGAAGACCCGCCAGCAGCCCCAGCATTTT
CDR3: CTSSHPRTGKTRQQPQHF

size: .
D: .
length: 14
J: TRBJ1-2
V: TRBV11-2
DNA: TGTGCCAGCAGCCTCGGTGTCCCAGGGGCTGGCTACACCTTC
CDR3: CASSLGVPGAGYTF

size: .
D: .
length: 13
J: TRBJ1-4
V: TRBV6-1
DNA: TGTGCCAGCAGTGAAACGGGGGGCGCAAGGCTGTTTTTT
CDR3: CASSETGGARLFF

size: .
D: .
length: 15
J: TRBJ1-4
V: TRBV2
DNA: TGTGCCAGCAGTGAAGCGGGGGGTGCTAATGAAAAACTGTTTTTT
CDR3: CASSEAGGANEKLFF

size: once
D: .
length: 11
J: TRBJ1-1
V: TRBV28
DNA: TGTGCCAGCAGTAGGGGGTCTGAAGCTTTCTTT
CDR3: CASSRGSEAFF

size: .
D: TRBD1
length: 14
J: TRBJ1-2
V: TRBV6-4
DNA: TGTGCCAGCAGTGACTCATCCCCGACAGGGGGCTACACCTTC
CDR3: CASSDSSPTGGYTF

size: .
D: .
length: 14
J: TRBJ1-5
V: TRBV10-3
DNA: TGTGCCACCCGGGGGTGGGGGAGCAATCAGCCCCAGCATTTT
CDR3: CATRGWGSNQPQHF

size: .
D: .
length: 19
J: TRBJ2-3
V: TRBV7-5
DNA: TGTGTCAGAAGCTTAGCCGGGCAGGGGGAATCAGGACACACAGATACGCAGTATTTT
CDR3: CVRSLAGQGESGHTDTQYF

size: .
D: .
length: 13
J: TRBJ2-3
V: TRBV24-1
DNA: TGTGCCACCAGTGACACCTCCAGAGATACGCAGTATTTT
CDR3: CATSDTSRDTQYF

size: .
D: .
length: 14
J: TRBJ2-7
V: TRBV28
DNA: TGTGCCAGCAGTCCGGGTACGGCTACCTACGAGCAGTACTTC
CDR3: CASSPGTATYEQYF

size: .
D: .
length: 13
J: TRBJ2-5
V: TRBV11-2
DNA: TGTGCCGGCCGCCGGGACAACCAAGAGACCCAGTACTTC
CDR3: CAGRRDNQETQYF

size: .
D: TRBD1
length: 14
J: TRBJ1-1
V: TRBV30
DNA: TGTGCCTGGAAACAGGGGTCGGCGAACACTGAAGCTTTCTTT
CDR3: CAWKQGSANTEAFF

size: .
D: TRBD2
length: 17
J: TRBJ2-1
V: TRBV6-6
DNA: TGTGCCAGCAGTCCTCGTAGCGGGGGCCCTTTTTGGGGTGAGCAGTTCTTC
CDR3: CASSPRSGGPFWGEQFF

size: few
D: TRBD1
length: 14
J: TRBJ1-1
V: TRBV7-3
DNA: TGTGCCAGCAGCCCGGGACAGGGGAACACTGAAGCTTTCTTT
CDR3: CASSPGQGNTEAFF

size: .
D: TRBD2
length: 19
J: TRBJ2-4
V: TRBV7-6
DNA: TGTGCCAGCAGCTTAGTAAGGGGCGGCGGGGGAATTGGCAAAAACATTCAGTACTTC
CDR3: CASSLVRGGGGIGKNIQYF

size: .
D: .
length: 13
J: TRBJ2-5
V: TRBV7-9
DNA: TGTGCCAGCAGCTTGTCAGGGGAAGAGACCCAGTACTTC
CDR3: CASSLSGEETQYF

size: .
D: .
length: 14
J: TRBJ2-3
V: TRBV5-5
DNA: TGTGCCAGCAGCTTGCCCAGGGGTGCAGATACGCAGTATTTT
CDR3: CASSLPRGADTQYF

size: .
D: TRBD2
length: 17
J: TRBJ2-7
V: TRBV14
DNA: TGTGCCAGCAGCCATCCGGGACTAGCGGGAGGCGGTAACGAGCAGTACTTC
CDR3: CASSHPGLAGGGNEQYF

size: .
D: TRBD2
length: 15
J: TRBJ2-2
V: TRBV5-6
DNA: TGTGCCAGCAGATGGGCTAGCGGGGGGCCCGGGGAGCTGTTTTTT
CDR3: CASRWASGGPGELFF

size: .
D: .
length: 15
J: TRBJ1-3
V: TRBV5-1
DNA: TGCGCCAGCAGCCATGGGACAACCTCTGGAAACACCATATATTTT
CDR3: CASSHGTTSGNTIYF

size: .
D: TRBD2
length: 17
J: TRBJ2-5
V: TRBV15
DNA: TGTGCCACCAGCAGACCAGAGGGACTAGCGGGAGGAGAGACCCAGTACTTC
CDR3: CATSRPEGLAGGETQYF

size: .
D: TRBD1
length: 14
J: TRBJ1-5
V: TRBV24-1
DNA: TGTGCCACCAGCGACAGGGGGTCGTTTCAGCCCCAGCATTTT
CDR3: CATSDRGSFQPQHF

size: .
D: .
length: 14
J: TRBJ1-5
V: TRBV2
DNA: TGTGCCAGCAGTGAATTCAGGGGTGGTGGGCCCCAGCATTTT
CDR3: CASSEFRGGGPQHF

size: .
D: .
length: 14
J: TRBJ1-4
V: TRBV2
DNA: TGTGCCAGCAGTGAACGGTTGCTTAATGAAAAACTGTTTTTT
CDR3: CASSERLLNEKLFF

size: .
D: TRBD1
length: 16
J: TRBJ2-2
V: TRBV6-6
DNA: TGTGCCAGCAGTCGGGGACAGGGGGCGAGGACCGGGGAGCTGTTTTTT
CDR3: CASSRGQGARTGELFF

size: .
D: TRBD1
length: 15
J: TRBJ1-5
V: TRBV19
DNA: TGTGCCAGTAGTATCCGGGACAGGGATTATCAGCCCCAGCATTTT
CDR3: CASSIRDRDYQPQHF

size: .
D: TRBD2
length: 16
J: TRBJ2-2
V: TRBV6-1
DNA: TGTGCCAGCAGTGTAACTAGCGGGGGAGGCACCGGGGAGCTGTTTTTT
CDR3: CASSVTSGGGTGELFF

size: once
D: .
length: 15
J: TRBJ1-1
V: TRBV11-2
DNA: TGTGCCAGCAGCTTGTCCGACAGTTCGAACACTGAAGCTTTCTTT
CDR3: CASSLSDSSNTEAFF

size: .
D: .
length: 15
J: TRBJ2-1
V: TRBV23-1
DNA: TGCGCCAGCAGTCAACCTCCGGGACTCTACAATGAGCAGTTCTTC
CDR3: CASSQPPGLYNEQFF

size: .
D: .
length: 14
J: TRBJ1-2
V: TRBV7-9
DNA: TGTGCCAGCAGCTTCCCCGGGTGGCAGTATGGCTACACCTTC
CDR3: CASSFPGWQYGYTF

size: .
D: TRBD2
length: 16
J: TRBJ2-7
V: TRBV4-2
DNA: TGTGCCAGCAGCCTAGGGACTAGCGGGAGTCGTGACGAGCAGTACTTC
CDR3: CASSLGTSGSRDEQYF

size: many
D: TRBD1
length: 15
J: TRBJ1-5
V: TRBV5-6
DNA: TGTGCCAGCAGCTACGGACAGGGAAGCAATCAGCCCCAGCATTTT
CDR3: CASSYGQGSNQPQHF